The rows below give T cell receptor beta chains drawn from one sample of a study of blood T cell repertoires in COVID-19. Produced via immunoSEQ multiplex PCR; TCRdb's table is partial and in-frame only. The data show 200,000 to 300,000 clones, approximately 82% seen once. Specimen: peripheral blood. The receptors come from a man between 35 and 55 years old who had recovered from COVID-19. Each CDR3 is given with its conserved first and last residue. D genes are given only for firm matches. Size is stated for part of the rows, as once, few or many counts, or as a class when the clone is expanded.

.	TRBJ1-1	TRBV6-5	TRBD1	TGTGCCAGCAGCCGAACAGGGGTACGGGCTGAAGCTTTCTTT	CASSRTGVRAEAFF
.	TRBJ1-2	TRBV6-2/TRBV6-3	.	TGTGCCAGCAGTTACTGGTCGGGTTCCGGTGGCTACACCTTC	CASSYWSGSGGYTF
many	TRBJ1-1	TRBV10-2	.	TGCGCCAGCAGTGAACAGGGATCTATCGACACTGAAGCTTTCTTT	CASSEQGSIDTEAFF
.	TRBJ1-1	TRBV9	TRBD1	TGTGCCAGCAGCGTAGCAGGGGGGTTACTCCGGAACACTGAAGCTTTCTTT	CASSVAGGLLRNTEAFF
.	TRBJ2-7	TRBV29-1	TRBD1	TGCAGCGTTGAACCAGACAGGGGGCGTAAGGAGCAGTACTTC	CSVEPDRGRKEQYF
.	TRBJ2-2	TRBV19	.	TGTGCCAGTAGTACGGAACAGGGGAGGTGGACCGGGGAGCTGTTTTTT	CASSTEQGRWTGELFF
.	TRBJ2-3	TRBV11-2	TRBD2	TGTGCCAGCAAAACATTTGGCCTAGCGGGTACCACAGATACGCAGTATTTT	CASKTFGLAGTTDTQYF
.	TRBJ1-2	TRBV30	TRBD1	TGTGCCTGGAGGGACAGGCGTCTCTATGGCTACACCTTC	CAWRDRRLYGYTF
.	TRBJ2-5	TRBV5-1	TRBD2	TGCGCCAGCAGCCCGGGGACTAGCGGGGTCCAAGAGACCCAGTACTTC	CASSPGTSGVQETQYF
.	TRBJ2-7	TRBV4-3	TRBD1	TGCGCCAGCAGCCGAGGACAGGGTGGGGCCTACGAGCAGTACTTC	CASSRGQGGAYEQYF
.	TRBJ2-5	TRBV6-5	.	TGTGCCACGCGGGACGGGGTTAGGGGCGAGACCCAGTACTTC	CATRDGVRGETQYF
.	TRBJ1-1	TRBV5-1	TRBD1	TGCGCCAGCAGCTCGACAGGGCTGGAGGCTGAAGCTTTCTTT	CASSSTGLEAEAFF
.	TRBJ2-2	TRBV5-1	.	TGCGCCAGCAGCAAGTTGGACAGTAACACCGGGGAGCTGTTTTTT	CASSKLDSNTGELFF
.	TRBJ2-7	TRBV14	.	TGTGCCAGCAGCCCGGTGGGCCAGTCTTCCTACGAGCAGTACTTC	CASSPVGQSSYEQYF
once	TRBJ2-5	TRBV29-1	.	TGCAGCGTTCGCAGACAAGAGACCCAGTACTTC	CSVRRQETQYF
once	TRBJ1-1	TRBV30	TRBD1	TGTGCCTGGGACAGGGGGACTGAAGCTTTCTTT	CAWDRGTEAFF
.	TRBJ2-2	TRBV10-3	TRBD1	TGTGCCATCAGTGAGGACAGGGGGCTAAGGACCGGGGAGCTGTTTTTT	CAISEDRGLRTGELFF
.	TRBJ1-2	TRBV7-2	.	TGTGCCAGCAGCTTACTTTCCCCCCCTAACTATGGCTACACCTTC	CASSLLSPPNYGYTF
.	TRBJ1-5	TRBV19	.	TGTGCCAGTAGGACAGATCCCAATCAGCCCCAGCATTTT	CASRTDPNQPQHF
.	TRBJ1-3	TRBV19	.	TGTGCCAGTAGTATAGCCCCGAGACAGATTGGAAACACCATATATTTT	CASSIAPRQIGNTIYF
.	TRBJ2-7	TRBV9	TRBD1	TGTGCCAGCAGCGTGGGGTCGGACAGGGCGTGGGAGCAGTACTTC	CASSVGSDRAWEQYF
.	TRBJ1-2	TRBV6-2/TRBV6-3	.	TGTGCCAGCAGCGCCGGTAGCGGCAACTATGGCTACACCTTC	CASSAGSGNYGYTF
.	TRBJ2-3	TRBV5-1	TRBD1	TGCGCCAGCAGCGCGACAGGGTCCGGATCAGATACGCAGTATTTT	CASSATGSGSDTQYF
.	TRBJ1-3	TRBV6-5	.	TGTGCCAGCATCCCAACTGCCGGCTCTGGAAACACCATATATTTT	CASIPTAGSGNTIYF
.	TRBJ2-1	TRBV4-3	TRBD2	TGCGCCAGCAGCCGGCAACCGGGACTAGCGGGAGGCAATGAGCAGTTCTTC	CASSRQPGLAGGNEQFF
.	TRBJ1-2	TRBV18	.	TGTGCCAGCTCACCCCTTCTTAGACAGAACTATGGCTACACCTTC	CASSPLLRQNYGYTF
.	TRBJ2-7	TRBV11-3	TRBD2	TGTGCCAGCAGCTTAACTGCGGGGGGGCCCTCCTACGAGCAGTACTTC	CASSLTAGGPSYEQYF
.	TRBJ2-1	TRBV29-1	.	TGCAGCGTCCTTCAGGATGAGCAGTTCTTC	CSVLQDEQFF
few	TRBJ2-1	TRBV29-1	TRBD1	TGCAGCGTTGATCGGTCCGGGGACAGGGGTGAGCAGTTCTTC	CSVDRSGDRGEQFF
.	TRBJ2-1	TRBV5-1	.	TGCGCCAGCAGCGGACTGGACAATGAGCAGTTCTTC	CASSGLDNEQFF
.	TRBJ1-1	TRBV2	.	TGTGCCAGCAGCTATGGACTGCCTGAAGCTTTCTTT	CASSYGLPEAFF
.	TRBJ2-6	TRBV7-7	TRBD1	TGTGCCAGCAGGGGGACAGGGACCGGGGCCAACGTCCTGACTTTC	CASRGTGTGANVLTF
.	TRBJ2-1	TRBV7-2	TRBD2	TGTGCCAGCAGCTCACTAGCGGGAGATGGCTATGAGCAGTTCTTC	CASSSLAGDGYEQFF